What follows are 29 T cell receptor beta chains derived from one specimen sequenced in a study of blood T cell repertoires in COVID-19. The data were produced by immunoSEQ multiplex PCR, yet TCRdb's version contains in-frame clones alone and is incomplete. This table has 400,000 or so clones, around nine tenths appearing once. The sequenced sample consisted of peripheral blood. The receptors shown here come from a human donor in a cohort sampled during active COVID-19.

V is TRBV6-5 and J is TRBJ2-7; perhaps TRBD1 as D (6 bases). Germline assignment: CDR1 MNHEY and CDR2 SVGAGI. The CDR3 has 13 amino acids. Trimming took off 8 bases at V and 0 bases at J, with 11 bases between the two ends. The CDR3 nucleotides are TGTGCCAGCTTCCCGACAGGCTCCTACGAGCAGTACTTC. Its translation: CASFPTGSYEQYF.

V and J are TRBV19 and TRBJ1-2; 7 nucleotides agree with TRBD1. Germline V gene lookup returns CDR1 LNHDA and CDR2 SQIVND (reference sequence). V gave up 3 bases and J gave up 4 bases; unmatched junction bases: 8. The CDR3 spans 15 residues. The CDR3 is CASSIGSDRPYGYTF. The DNA of the CDR3 is TGTGCCAGTAGTATTGGGTCGGACAGGCCCTATGGCTACACCTTC.

The chain is built from TRBV3-1 (or the pseudogene TRBV3-2) and TRBJ2-2, with 10 bases that match TRBD1. V gave up 4 bases and J gave up 5 bases; unmatched junction bases: 7. The germline CDR1 and CDR2 sequences are LGHDT and YNNKEL (reference sequence). The CDR3 runs 16 residues. This CDR3 is CASSLGQGERTGELFF. CDR3 DNA: TGTGCCAGCAGCCTCGGACAGGGGGAACGAACCGGGGAGCTGTTTTTT.

This sequence joins TRBV29-1 and TRBJ2-4; possibly TRBD1 for D (5 bases). This CDR3 has 17 amino acids. V was cut by 5 bases and J by 0 bases, with 20 bases left in between. Germline V gives CDR1 SQVTM, CDR2 ANQGSEA. Here the CDR3 reads CSVMSQETPRAKNIQYF. CDR3 nucleotide sequence: TGCAGCGTTATGTCACAGGAAACACCGCGAGCCAAAAACATTCAGTACTTC.

The gene calls are TRBV3-1 (or the pseudogene TRBV3-2) and TRBJ1-2; a possible D gene is TRBD1 (5 bases). CDR3 length: 15 amino acids. The V end lost 3 bases, the J end lost 5 bases, and 16 bases lay between the germline ends. CDR1 and CDR2 (germline): LGHDT, YNNKEL (reference sequence). CDR3 loop: CASSQTLQGLYGYTF. DNA of the CDR3: TGTGCCAGCAGCCAGACACTCCAGGGTCTGTATGGCTACACCTTC.

This clone was counted a single time. The chain uses TRBV29-1 and TRBJ1-1; TRBD1 matches 9 bases. The germline CDR1 and CDR2 sequences are SQVTM and ANQGSEA. V shed 4 bases, J shed 3 bases, and the junction held 15 bases outside the gene matches. This CDR3 is built from 17 residues. Here the CDR3 reads CSVAGLQGARLYTEAFF. The CDR3 DNA sequence: TGCAGCGTTGCAGGATTACAGGGGGCAAGGTTGTACACTGAAGCTTTCTTT.

The chain couples TRBV9 to TRBJ1-2, with 8 bases matching TRBD1. CDR3 length: 14 amino acids. Germline V gene data show CDR1 as SGDLS and CDR2 as YYNGEE. V trimming: 2 bases; J trimming: 9 bases; junction bases outside the gene matches: 9. Here the CDR3 reads CASSVDFTGGSYTF. The DNA of the CDR3 is TGTGCCAGCAGCGTCGATTTTACAGGGGGAAGCTACACCTTC.

This rearrangement joins TRBV28 to TRBJ1-5; 9 nucleotides line up with TRBD1. The V gene's germline CDR1 is MDHEN and CDR2 SYDVKM. The CDR3 contains 13 residues. V shed 7 bases, J shed 4 bases, and the junction held 2 bases outside the gene matches. The CDR3 DNA is TGTGCCAGCAACAGGGGGCTTAATCAGCCCCAGCATTTT. Translating gives CASNRGLNQPQHF.

As DNA, the CDR3 is TGTGCCAGCAGCTTAACGTCGCAGGGGAACACTGAAGCTTTCTTT. Residues: CASSLTSQGNTEAFF. V usage is TRBV7-3 and J usage is TRBJ1-1; a weak D match, TRBD1 (5 bases). V was pared by 0 bases and J by 1 base, with 9 bases between. In germline, CDR1 is SGHTA, CDR2 FQGTGA. The CDR3 totals 15 residues.

V gene TRBV7-8 combines with J gene TRBJ2-5; D may be TRBD2 (7 bases). With 1 base removed from V and 13 bases from J, the gap between germline ends came to 25 bases. From germline, CDR1 is SGHVS and CDR2 FQNEAQ. The CDR3 loop spans 16 amino acids. As DNA, the CDR3 is TGTGCCAGCAGCTTAGGACGGATCGGGGGGCCTCCCTCAGCGTACTTC. This encodes CASSLGRIGGPPSAYF.

This clone was observed a handful of times. This chain links TRBV7-9 with TRBJ1-4; D is ambiguous. The ends were cut back, 3 bases at V and 7 bases at J, with 12 bases in the middle. Per germline, CDR1 SEHNR and CDR2 FQNEAQ (reference sequence). The CDR3 is 14 amino acids. CDR3 region: CASSFGLAGEKLFF. In DNA, the CDR3 is TGTGCCAGCAGCTTCGGCTTGGCGGGTGAAAAACTGTTTTTT.

This chain uses TRBV6-6 with TRBJ2-7; tentative D call: TRBD2 (5 bases). CDR3 size: 13 residues. Deletions cut 2 bases from V and 3 bases from J, with 8 bases between. Germline CDR1 MNHNY, CDR2 SVGAGI (reference sequence). CDR3 sequence (DNA): TGTGCCAGCAGTTACGGCGGGTTCTACGAGCAGTACTTC. It codes for CASSYGGFYEQYF.

The CDR3 is CASSLANRADTQYF. CDR3 nucleotide sequence: TGTGCCAGCAGCTTGGCAAACAGGGCAGATACGCAGTATTTT. The V gene is TRBV7-9, the J gene TRBJ2-3; D might be TRBD1 (6 bases). V was shortened by 3 bases and J by 4 bases, with 11 bases between the two germline ends. The CDR3 sequence is 14 residues long. Germline CDR1 SEHNR, CDR2 FQNEAQ (reference sequence).

This chain links TRBV29-1 with TRBJ1-2; the D is unclear. With 5 bases removed from V and 6 bases from J, the gap between germline ends came to 13 bases. CDR1 and CDR2 (germline): SQVTM, ANQGSEA. The CDR3 loop spans 12 amino acids. CDR3 sequence: CSVSTGGNGYTF. The CDR3 DNA reads as TGCAGCGTTTCTACCGGAGGGAATGGCTACACCTTC.

CDR3 bases: TGTGCCAGCAGTTTGTTACAGGGGAACGAGCAGTACTTC. Residues: CASSLLQGNEQYF. This chain connects TRBV12-3 or TRBV12-4 to TRBJ2-7, with 7 bases that match TRBD1. The CDR3 spans 13 residues. Trimming took 3 bases from V and 5 from J; bases not matched to a gene: 4.

The chain links TRBV6-5 to TRBJ1-2; TRBD1 matches 11 bases. Trimming cost V 7 bases and J 6 bases; bases outside gene matches: 7. CDR1 and CDR2 from the germline V gene are MNHEY and SVGAGI. This CDR3 is built from 14 residues. Written as DNA, the CDR3 is TGTGCCAGCACCCTCGGGACAGGGGGAGATGGCTACACCTTC. Translation: CASTLGTGGDGYTF.

The rearrangement joins TRBV18 to TRBJ2-6; TRBD2 is a possible D gene (6 bases). The CDR3 loop spans 20 amino acids. Per the germline V gene, CDR1 is KGHSH and CDR2 is LQKENI. Trimming stripped 2 bases from V and 0 bases from J, with 20 bases between. Here the CDR3 DNA reads TGTGCCAGCTCACCAATTGGGCTCTTGCAGGGAGGCTCTGGGGCCAACGTCCTGACTTTC. Translation gives CASSPIGLLQGGSGANVLTF.

This chain uses TRBV7-2 with TRBJ2-2; 10 bases line up with TRBD1. The CDR3 is 15 residues long. CDR1 and CDR2 (germline): SGHTA, FQGNSA. The J segment lost 9 bases and the V segment lost 6 bases, leaving 10 bases of the junction unmatched. The CDR3 protein is CASSSTGGELWELFF. The CDR3 coding sequence is TGTGCCAGCAGTTCGACAGGGGGCGAATTGTGGGAGCTGTTTTTT.

This sequence joins TRBV25-1 and TRBJ2-1; 7 bases map to TRBD1. The CDR3 sequence is 15 residues long. CDR1 MGHDK and CDR2 SYGVNS come from the germline V gene. V trimming: 2 bases; J trimming: 4 bases; junction bases outside the gene matches: 5. This chain's CDR3 is CASSERDRLYNEQFF. DNA for the CDR3: TGTGCCAGCAGTGAAAGGGACAGACTATACAATGAGCAGTTCTTC.

J is TRBJ2-3 and V is TRBV10-3, with 8 bases matching TRBD1. The junction had 5 bases not matched to a gene; V was cut back by 6 bases and J by 3 bases. This CDR3 spans 14 amino acids. In germline, CDR1 is ENHRY, CDR2 SYGVKD. Here the CDR3 reads CAISLRQGTDTQYF. The CDR3 region has the DNA TGTGCCATCAGCCTCAGACAGGGGACAGATACGCAGTATTTT.

The chain recombines TRBV19 with TRBJ1-6; D might be TRBD1 (6 bases). CDR1 and CDR2 (germline): LNHDA, SQIVND (reference sequence). Trimming left V 6 bases short and J 1 base short, with 13 bases between. This CDR3 is built from 16 residues. CDR3 nucleotide sequence: TGTGCCAGTAGGAGGGGGTTGACGTCCTATAATTCACCCCTCCACTTT. Protein: CASRRGLTSYNSPLHF.

The chain joins TRBV5-4 to TRBJ2-7, with 7 positions matching TRBD1. The CDR3 is made up of 13 amino acids. In germline, CDR1 is SGHNT, CDR2 YYREEE (reference sequence). With 4 bases clipped from V and 11 bases from J, the junction kept 12 bases outside the gene matches. CDR3 loop: CASSESGQEEEYF. The DNA for the CDR3 is TGTGCCAGCAGCGAATCCGGACAGGAAGAGGAGTACTTC.

The rearrangement links TRBV9 to TRBJ2-7; 7 bases are a match to TRBD1. The CDR3 contains 12 residues. V was clipped by 2 bases and J by 7 bases; unmatched bases: 3. From germline, CDR1 is SGDLS and CDR2 YYNGEE. Here the CDR3 reads CASSVTGMEQYF. The CDR3 DNA is TGTGCCAGCAGCGTGACAGGGATGGAGCAGTACTTC.

The J gene is TRBJ2-7, the V gene TRBV7-8; TRBD1 agrees at 12 bases. The germline CDR1 and CDR2 sequences are SGHVS and FQNEAQ. The V gene end was trimmed by 4 bases and the J gene end by 4 bases; junction bases not matched to a gene: 5. CDR3 length: 15 amino acids. The CDR3 loop is CASSSWGQGAYEQYF. CDR3 nucleotide sequence: TGTGCCAGCAGCTCCTGGGGACAGGGGGCTTACGAGCAGTACTTC.

The J gene is TRBJ2-1, the V gene TRBV7-3; D perhaps matches TRBD1 (6 bases). The CDR3 is made up of 13 amino acids. Trimming left V 5 bases short and J 9 bases short, with 14 bases between. Germline V gene sequence: CDR1 SGHTA, CDR2 FQGTGA. CDR3 loop: CASSRLGAREQFF. For the CDR3, the DNA is TGTGCCAGCAGCCGCCTGGGGGCGCGTGAGCAGTTCTTC.

J is TRBJ2-7 and V is TRBV7-8, with no clear D. Trimming took 0 bases from V and 0 from J, leaving 18 bases between them. Germline CDR1 and CDR2: SGHVS and FQNEAQ. The CDR3 runs 18 residues. The CDR3 DNA reads as TGTGCCAGCAGCTTAGCAATCGGTTCGACTCCGCTCTCCTACGAGCAGTACTTC. It is translated as CASSLAIGSTPLSYEQYF.

The rearrangement uses TRBV18 and TRBJ2-1; D is uncertain. Germline lookup yields CDR1 KGHSH and CDR2 LQKENI. The CDR3 length is 16 residues. The V gene lost 2 bases and the J gene lost 0 bases, with 11 bases spanning the gap. The chain's CDR3 is CASSPFPPSSYNEQFF. CDR3 DNA sequence: TGTGCCAGCTCACCATTCCCACCGAGCTCCTACAATGAGCAGTTCTTC.

This chain uses TRBV6-1 with TRBJ2-4; 7 nucleotides agree with TRBD2. The V segment lost 1 base and the J segment 11 bases; nucleotides outside the gene matches: 5. Per the germline V gene, CDR1 is MNHNS and CDR2 is SASEGT. CDR3 length equals 13 residues. The CDR3 sequence: CASSEERGDVQYF. CDR3 bases: TGTGCCAGCAGTGAAGAGCGGGGTGATGTTCAGTACTTC.

The chain recombines TRBV19 with TRBJ2-5; 9 nucleotides match TRBD2. The CDR3 is 15 amino acids. Looked up from germline, CDR1 is LNHDA and CDR2 is SQIVND (reference sequence). Trimming at V came to 7 bases and at J to 4 bases, leaving 10 bases not matched to a gene. CDR3 DNA sequence: TGTGCCAGTACCGGAGCGGGGGGAGATTCAGAGACCCAGTACTTC. It is translated as CASTGAGGDSETQYF.